This T cell receptor (beta chain) was observed in a study of STAT5B mutations in CD4+ large granular lymphocyte leukemia. With regard to this clone: The target antigen is unknown.

Some clones are missing from TCRdb's copy, which holds only in-frame ones; the method was immunoSEQ multiplex PCR. The sample carries about 33,000 clones, about four fifths recorded once. Study results and caveats: Patient CD4-sorted repertoires looked more clonal than healthy CD4+ repertoires, even without putative leukemic clones.

The specimen sequenced was CD4+ T cells from blood buffy coats. This clonotype originated in a human donor in good health.

The CDR3 bases are TGTGCCAGCAGCTTGGATCTAGCGGGAGGTGAGCAGTTCTTC. This sequence encodes CASSLDLAGGEQFF. The rearrangement links TRBV5-4 to TRBJ2-1; 11 positions match TRBD2. The germline CDR1 and CDR2 sequences are SGHNT and YYREEE (reference sequence). With V trimmed by 0 bases and J by 9 bases, 2 bases remained unmatched. The CDR3 totals 14 residues.